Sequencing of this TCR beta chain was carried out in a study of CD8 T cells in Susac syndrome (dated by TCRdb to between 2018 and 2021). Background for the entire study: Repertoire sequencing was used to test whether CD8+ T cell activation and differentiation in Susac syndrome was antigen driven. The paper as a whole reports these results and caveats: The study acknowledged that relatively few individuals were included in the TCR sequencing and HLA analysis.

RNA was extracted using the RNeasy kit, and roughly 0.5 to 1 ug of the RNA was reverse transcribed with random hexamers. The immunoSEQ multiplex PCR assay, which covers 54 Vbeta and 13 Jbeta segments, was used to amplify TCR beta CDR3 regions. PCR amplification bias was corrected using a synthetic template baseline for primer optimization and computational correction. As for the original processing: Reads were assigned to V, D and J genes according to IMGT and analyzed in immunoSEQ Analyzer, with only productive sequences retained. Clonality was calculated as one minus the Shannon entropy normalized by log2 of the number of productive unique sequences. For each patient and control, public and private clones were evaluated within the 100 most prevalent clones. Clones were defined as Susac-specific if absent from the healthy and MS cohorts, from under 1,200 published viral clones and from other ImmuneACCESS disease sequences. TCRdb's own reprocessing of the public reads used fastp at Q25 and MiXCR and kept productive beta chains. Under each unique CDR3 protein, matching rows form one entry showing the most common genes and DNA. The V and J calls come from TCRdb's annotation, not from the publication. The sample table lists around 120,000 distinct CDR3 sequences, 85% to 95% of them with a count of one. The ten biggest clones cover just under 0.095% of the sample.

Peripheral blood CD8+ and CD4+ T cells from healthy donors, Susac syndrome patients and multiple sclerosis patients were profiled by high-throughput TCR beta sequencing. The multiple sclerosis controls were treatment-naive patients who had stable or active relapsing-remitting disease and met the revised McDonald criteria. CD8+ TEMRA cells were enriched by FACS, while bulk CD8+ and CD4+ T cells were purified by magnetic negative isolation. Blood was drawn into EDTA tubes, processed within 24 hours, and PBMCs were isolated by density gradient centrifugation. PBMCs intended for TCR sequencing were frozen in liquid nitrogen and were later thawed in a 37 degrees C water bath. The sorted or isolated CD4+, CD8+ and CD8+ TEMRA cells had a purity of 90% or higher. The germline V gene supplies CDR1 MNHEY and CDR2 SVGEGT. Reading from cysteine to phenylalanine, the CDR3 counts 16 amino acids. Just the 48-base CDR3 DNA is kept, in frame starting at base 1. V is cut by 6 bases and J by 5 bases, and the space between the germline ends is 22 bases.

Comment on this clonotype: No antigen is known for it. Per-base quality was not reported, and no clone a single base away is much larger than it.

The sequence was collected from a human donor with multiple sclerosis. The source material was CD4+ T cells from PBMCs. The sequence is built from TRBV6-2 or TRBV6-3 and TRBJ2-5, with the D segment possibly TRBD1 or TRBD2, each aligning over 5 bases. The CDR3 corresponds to CASRSRDLQLSETQYF. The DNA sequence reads TGTGCCAGCAGAAGCCGGGACCTGCAGCTGAGCGAGACCCAGTACTTC.